The clone carrying this T cell receptor beta chain was picked up a small number of times. Its antigen is as yet unknown. This entry belongs to a study of T-cell reconstitution after alpha-beta-depleted transplantation in children. Overall study results and limits: By about two months after transplant, alpha-beta T cells reportedly arose from several hundred graft clones that had expanded. From newly produced T cells came most of the T-cell counts and diversity one year after transplant. Some patients showed high day-60 TCRbeta diversity, which derived from surviving recipient T cells and thymic progenitors.

V shed 7 bases and J 7 bases; nucleotides not matched to a gene: 6. Germline V gives CDR1 SQVTM, CDR2 ANQGSEA. The CDR3 runs to 12 residues. Unique molecular identifiers were used in preparing the TCRbeta library. TCRdb processed the PCR reads anew with MiXCR; each CDR3 protein has one entry. The repertoire holds about 580,000 distinct CDR3 sequences, roughly 30% seen once, with under 45% in the top ten. This TCR was recovered from a boy under two years old with Wiskott-Aldrich syndrome, due to receive a stem cell transplant. Sequencing was performed on PBMCs, taken before TCRalphabeta/CD19-depleted stem cell transplant. The chain carries TRBV29-1 and TRBJ2-4, with 8 bases fitting TRBD1. The CDR3 loop is CSAGDRINIQYF. The CDR3 DNA is TGCAGCGCTGGGGACAGGATTAACATTCAGTACTTC.